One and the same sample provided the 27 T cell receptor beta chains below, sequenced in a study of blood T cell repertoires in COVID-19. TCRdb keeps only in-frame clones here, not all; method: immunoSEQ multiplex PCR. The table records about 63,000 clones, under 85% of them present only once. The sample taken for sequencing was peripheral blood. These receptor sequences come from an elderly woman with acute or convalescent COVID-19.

CDR3 loop: CASSLPGGSPGELFF. The CDR3, as DNA: TGTGCCAGCAGTCTCCCTGGCGGTTCTCCCGGGGAGCTGTTTTTT. This rearrangement joins TRBV6-2 or TRBV6-3 to TRBJ2-2; no firm D call. The CDR3 has 15 amino acids. The germline gives CDR1 MNHEY, CDR2 SVGEGT. V was clipped by 5 bases and J by 6 bases, with 16 bases between them.

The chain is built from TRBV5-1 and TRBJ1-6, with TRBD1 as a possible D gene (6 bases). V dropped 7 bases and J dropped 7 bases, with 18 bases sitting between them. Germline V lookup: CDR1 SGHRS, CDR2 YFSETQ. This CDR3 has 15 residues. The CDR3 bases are TGCGCCAGCCGTGGACAGCCTCTATCCAATTCACCCCTCCACTTT. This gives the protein CASRGQPLSNSPLHF.

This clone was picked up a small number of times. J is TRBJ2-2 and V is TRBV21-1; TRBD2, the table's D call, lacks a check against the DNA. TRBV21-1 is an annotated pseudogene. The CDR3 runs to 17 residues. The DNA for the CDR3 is TGTGCCAGCAGCATGGGGGGCGGGAGGGCCGACACCGGGGAGCTGTTTTTT. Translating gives CASSMGGGRADTGELFF.

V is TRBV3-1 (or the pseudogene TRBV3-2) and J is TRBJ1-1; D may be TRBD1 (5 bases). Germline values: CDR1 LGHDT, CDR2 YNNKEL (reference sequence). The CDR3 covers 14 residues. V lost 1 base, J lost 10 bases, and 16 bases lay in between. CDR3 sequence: CASSQARVEHSAFF. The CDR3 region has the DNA TGTGCCAGCAGCCAAGCCAGGGTAGAGCATTCAGCTTTCTTT.

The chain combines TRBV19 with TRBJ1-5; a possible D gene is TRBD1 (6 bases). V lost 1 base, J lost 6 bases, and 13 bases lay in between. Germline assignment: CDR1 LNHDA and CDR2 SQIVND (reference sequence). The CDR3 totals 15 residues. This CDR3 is CASSIGEGGGQPQHF. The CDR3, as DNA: TGTGCCAGTAGTATAGGTGAGGGGGGGGGTCAGCCCCAGCATTTT.

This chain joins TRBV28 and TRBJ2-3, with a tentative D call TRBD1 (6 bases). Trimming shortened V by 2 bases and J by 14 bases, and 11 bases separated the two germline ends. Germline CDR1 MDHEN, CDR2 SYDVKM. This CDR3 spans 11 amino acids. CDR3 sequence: CASSLMGARYF. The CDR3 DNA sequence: TGTGCCAGCAGTTTAATGGGGGCTCGGTATTTT. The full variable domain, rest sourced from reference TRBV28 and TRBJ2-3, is DVKVTQSSRYLVKRTGEKVFLECVQDMDHENMFWYRQDPGLGLRLIYFSYDVKMKEKGDIPEGYSVSREKKERFSLILESASTNQTSMYLCASSLMGARYFGPGTRLTVL.

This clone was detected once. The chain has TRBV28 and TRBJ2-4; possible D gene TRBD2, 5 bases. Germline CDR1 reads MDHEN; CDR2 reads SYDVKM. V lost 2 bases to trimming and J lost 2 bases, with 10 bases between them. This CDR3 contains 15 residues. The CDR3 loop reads CASSLGGSTKNIQYF. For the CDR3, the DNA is TGTGCCAGCAGTTTAGGTGGGAGTACCAAAAACATTCAGTACTTC.

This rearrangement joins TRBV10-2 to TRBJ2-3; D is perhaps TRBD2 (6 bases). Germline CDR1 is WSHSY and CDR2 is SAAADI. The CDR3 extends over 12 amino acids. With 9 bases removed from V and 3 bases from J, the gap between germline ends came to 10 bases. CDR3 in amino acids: CASNGGTDTQYF. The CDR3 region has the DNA TGCGCCAGTAACGGGGGAACAGATACGCAGTATTTT.

The CDR3 region is CAWSSGAYTEAFF. In DNA, the CDR3 is TGTGCCTGGAGTAGCGGGGCTTACACTGAAGCTTTCTTT. The chain recombines TRBV30 with TRBJ1-1; D perhaps matches TRBD1 (5 bases). Trimming removed 2 bases at V and 3 bases at J, with 10 bases between. CDR1 is GTSNPN, CDR2 SVGIG, per germline (reference sequence). This CDR3 region has 13 residues.

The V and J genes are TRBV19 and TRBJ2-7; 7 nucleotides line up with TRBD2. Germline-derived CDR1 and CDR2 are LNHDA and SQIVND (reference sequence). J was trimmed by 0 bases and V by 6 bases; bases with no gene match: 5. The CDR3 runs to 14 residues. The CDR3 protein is CASRDRGSSYEQYF. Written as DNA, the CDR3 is TGTGCCAGTAGAGACCGCGGGAGCTCCTACGAGCAGTACTTC.

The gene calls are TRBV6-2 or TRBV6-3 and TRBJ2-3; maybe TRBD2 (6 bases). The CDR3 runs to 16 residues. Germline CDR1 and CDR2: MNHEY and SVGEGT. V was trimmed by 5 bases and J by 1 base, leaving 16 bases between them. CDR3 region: CASSRPGRDGTDTQYF. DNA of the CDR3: TGTGCCAGCAGTCGTCCCGGGAGAGATGGCACAGATACGCAGTATTTT.

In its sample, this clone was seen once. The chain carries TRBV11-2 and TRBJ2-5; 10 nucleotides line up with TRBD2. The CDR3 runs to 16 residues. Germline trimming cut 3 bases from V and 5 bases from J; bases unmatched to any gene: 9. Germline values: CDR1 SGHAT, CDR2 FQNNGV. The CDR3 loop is CASSLASGSLGETQYF. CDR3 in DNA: TGTGCCAGCAGCTTGGCTAGCGGGAGTCTAGGGGAGACCCAGTACTTC.

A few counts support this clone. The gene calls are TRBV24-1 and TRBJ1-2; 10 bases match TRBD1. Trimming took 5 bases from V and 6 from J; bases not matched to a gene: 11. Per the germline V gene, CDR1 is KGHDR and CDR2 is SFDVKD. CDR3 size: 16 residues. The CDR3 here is CATSVTDGTGVHGYTF. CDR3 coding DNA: TGTGCCACCAGTGTTACCGATGGGACAGGGGTCCATGGCTACACCTTC.

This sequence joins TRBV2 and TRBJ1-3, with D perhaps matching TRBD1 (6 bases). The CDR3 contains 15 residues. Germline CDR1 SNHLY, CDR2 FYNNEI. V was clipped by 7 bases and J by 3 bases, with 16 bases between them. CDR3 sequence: CASTGGASIGNTIYF. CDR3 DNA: TGTGCCAGCACCGGGGGGGCCAGCATTGGAAACACCATATATTTT.

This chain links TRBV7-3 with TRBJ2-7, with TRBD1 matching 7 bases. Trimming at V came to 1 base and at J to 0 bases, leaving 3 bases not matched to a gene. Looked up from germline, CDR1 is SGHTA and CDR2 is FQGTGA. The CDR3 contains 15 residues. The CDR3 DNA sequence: TGTGCCAGCAGCTTAAGGGCAGGGGGCTCCTACGAGCAGTACTTC. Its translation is CASSLRAGGSYEQYF.

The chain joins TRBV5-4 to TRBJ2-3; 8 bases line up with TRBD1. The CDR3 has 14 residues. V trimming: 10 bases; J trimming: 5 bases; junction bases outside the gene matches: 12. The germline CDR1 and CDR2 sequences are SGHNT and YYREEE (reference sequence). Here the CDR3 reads CAFNQGQGGDTQYF. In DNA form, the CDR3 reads TGTGCCTTCAATCAAGGACAGGGAGGAGATACGCAGTATTTT. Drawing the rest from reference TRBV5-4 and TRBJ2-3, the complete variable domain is ETGVTQSPTHLIKTRGQQVTLRCSSQSGHNTVSWYQQALGQGPQFIFQYYREEENGRGNFPPRFSGLQFPNYSSELNVNALELDDSALYLCAFNQGQGGDTQYFGPGTRLTVL.

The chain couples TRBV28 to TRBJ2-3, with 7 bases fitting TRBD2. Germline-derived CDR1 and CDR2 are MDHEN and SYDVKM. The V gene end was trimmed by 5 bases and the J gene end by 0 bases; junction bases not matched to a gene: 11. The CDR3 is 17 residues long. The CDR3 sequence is CASSRGVTSRSTDTQYF. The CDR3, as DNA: TGTGCCAGCAGTCGGGGGGTCACTAGCAGAAGCACAGATACGCAGTATTTT. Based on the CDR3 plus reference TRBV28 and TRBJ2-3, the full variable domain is DVKVTQSSRYLVKRTGEKVFLECVQDMDHENMFWYRQDPGLGLRLIYFSYDVKMKEKGDIPEGYSVSREKKERFSLILESASTNQTSMYLCASSRGVTSRSTDTQYFGPGTRLTVL.

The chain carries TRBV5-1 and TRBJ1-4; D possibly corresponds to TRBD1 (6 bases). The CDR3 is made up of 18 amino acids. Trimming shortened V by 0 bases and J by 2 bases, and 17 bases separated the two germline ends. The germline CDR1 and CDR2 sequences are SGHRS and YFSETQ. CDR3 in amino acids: CASSLASPGVSTNEKLFF. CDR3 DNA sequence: TGCGCCAGCAGCTTGGCTAGTCCAGGGGTATCGACTAATGAAAAACTGTTTTTT.

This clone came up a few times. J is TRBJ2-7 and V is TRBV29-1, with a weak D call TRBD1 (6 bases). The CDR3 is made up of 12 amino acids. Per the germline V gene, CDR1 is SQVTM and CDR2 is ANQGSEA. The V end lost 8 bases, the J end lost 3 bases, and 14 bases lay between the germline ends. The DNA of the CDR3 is TGCAGCCCCGGGGACACTTACTACGAGCAGTACTTC. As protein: CSPGDTYYEQYF.

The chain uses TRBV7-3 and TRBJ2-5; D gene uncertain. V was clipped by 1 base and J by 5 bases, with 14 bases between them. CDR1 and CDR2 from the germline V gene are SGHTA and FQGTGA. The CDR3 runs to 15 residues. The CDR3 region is CASSLISGVGETQYF. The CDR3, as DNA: TGTGCCAGCAGCTTAATATCCGGCGTCGGGGAGACCCAGTACTTC.

For the CDR3, the DNA is TGTGCCAGCAGTTTCGCTCTCGGGACAGGGATATCTCCCCAGCATTTT. Protein product: CASSFALGTGISPQHF. The chain combines TRBV28 with TRBJ1-5; TRBD1 matches at 9 bases. Trimming cost V 3 bases and J 10 bases; bases outside gene matches: 13. The germline V gene encodes CDR1 MDHEN and CDR2 SYDVKM. This CDR3 region has 16 residues.

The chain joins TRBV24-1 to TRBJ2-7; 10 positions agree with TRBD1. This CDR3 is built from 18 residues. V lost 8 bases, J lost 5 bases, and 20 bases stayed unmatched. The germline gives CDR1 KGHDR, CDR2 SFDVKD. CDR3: CATIHPTEERDRGHEQYF. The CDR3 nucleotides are TGTGCCACCATACATCCGACAGAAGAGAGGGACAGGGGTCACGAGCAGTACTTC.

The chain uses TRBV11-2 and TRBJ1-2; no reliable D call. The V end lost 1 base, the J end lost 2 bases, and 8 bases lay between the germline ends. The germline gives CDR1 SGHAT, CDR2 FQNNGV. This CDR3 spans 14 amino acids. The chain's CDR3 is CASSLVRVNYGYTF. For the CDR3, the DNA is TGTGCCAGCAGCTTAGTTCGAGTGAACTATGGCTACACCTTC.

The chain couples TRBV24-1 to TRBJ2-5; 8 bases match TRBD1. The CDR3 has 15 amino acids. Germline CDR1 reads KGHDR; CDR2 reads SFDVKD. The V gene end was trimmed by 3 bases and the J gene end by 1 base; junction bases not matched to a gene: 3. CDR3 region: CATSDIGQGQETQYF. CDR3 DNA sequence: TGTGCCACCAGTGATATCGGACAGGGCCAAGAGACCCAGTACTTC.

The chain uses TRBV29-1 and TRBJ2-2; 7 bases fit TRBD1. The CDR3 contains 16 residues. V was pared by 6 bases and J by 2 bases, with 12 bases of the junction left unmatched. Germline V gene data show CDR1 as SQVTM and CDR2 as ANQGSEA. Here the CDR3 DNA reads TGCAGCGTCAAGGGGGCCGGATACGCTAACACCGGGGAGCTGTTTTTT. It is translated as CSVKGAGYANTGELFF.

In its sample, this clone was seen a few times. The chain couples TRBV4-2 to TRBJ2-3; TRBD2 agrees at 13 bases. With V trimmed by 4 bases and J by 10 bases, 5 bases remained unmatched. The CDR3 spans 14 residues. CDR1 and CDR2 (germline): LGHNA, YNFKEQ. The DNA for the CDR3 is TGTGCCAGCAGCCCAGGACTAGCGGGAGTTGCGCAGTATTTT. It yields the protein CASSPGLAGVAQYF.

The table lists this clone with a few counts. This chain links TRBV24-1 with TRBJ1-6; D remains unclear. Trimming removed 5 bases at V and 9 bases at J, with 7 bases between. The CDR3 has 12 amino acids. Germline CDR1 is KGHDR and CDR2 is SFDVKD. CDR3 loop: CATSAEGSPLHF. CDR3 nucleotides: TGTGCCACCAGTGCAGAGGGTTCACCCCTCCACTTT.